The 4 T cell receptor beta chains listed next were all sequenced from one sample in a study of blood T cell repertoires in COVID-19. The repertoire was sequenced with immunoSEQ multiplex PCR; TCRdb's copy has only in-frame clones and lacks some. This sample carries fewer than 300,000 clones, approximately 80% of them seen once, and the ten largest clones take 2.5% to 3%. The sample taken for sequencing was peripheral blood. The receptors shown here come from an older woman with active or convalescent COVID-19.

This rearrangement joins TRBV2 to TRBJ1-1, with 8 bases fitting TRBD1. The trim removed 7 bases at V and 3 bases at J, leaving 10 bases unmatched. Germline V lookup: CDR1 SNHLY, CDR2 FYNNEI. The CDR3 covers 15 residues. CDR3 residues: CASKTSGGHDTEAFF. The CDR3 region has the DNA TGTGCCAGCAAAACATCAGGGGGCCACGACACTGAAGCTTTCTTT.

The V and J genes are TRBV5-6 and TRBJ2-1, with D possibly TRBD2 on 6 matching bases. V lost 5 bases and J 5 bases, leaving 17 bases between the germline ends. CDR1 SGHDT and CDR2 YYEEEE come from the germline V gene. The CDR3 is made up of 15 amino acids. The CDR3 DNA sequence: TGTGCCAGCAGTCCCCGCGGGGTCTCTCACAATGAGCAGTTCTTC. Its translation: CASSPRGVSHNEQFF.

The chain carries TRBV4-1 and TRBJ1-5; D remains ambiguous. Germline CDR1 and CDR2: MGHRA and YSYEKL. This CDR3 has 17 residues. V was shortened by 0 bases and J by 0 bases, with 12 bases between the two germline ends. The CDR3 bases are TGCGCCAGCAGCCAAGATCCATCGGGATATAGCAATCAGCCCCAGCATTTT. This gives the protein CASSQDPSGYSNQPQHF.

The sample holds a few counts of this clone. The gene calls are TRBV4-3 and TRBJ1-6; 7 nucleotides match TRBD1. The CDR3 is 17 residues long. The junction had 2 bases not matched to a gene; V was cut back by 0 bases and J by 0 bases. Germline lookup yields CDR1 LGHNA and CDR2 YSLEER. For the CDR3, the DNA is TGCGCCAGCAGCCAAGAGAGGGACAGCTCCTATAATTCACCCCTCCACTTT. Translation: CASSQERDSSYNSPLHF.